This TCR beta chain was sequenced in a study of T cell responses to AZD1222 COVID-19 vaccine. Assay used: immunoSEQ multiplex PCR; TCRdb lists only in-frame clones, some missing. The sample lists about 140,000 clones, around 90% occurring once. The CDR3 is 14 amino acids. In germline, CDR1 is SGHVS, CDR2 FQNEAQ. The V segment lost 2 bases and the J segment 6 bases; nucleotides outside the gene matches: 6. V is TRBV7-8 and J is TRBJ1-1; 7 bases are a match to TRBD1. This TCR derives from an adult in good health. The source material was peripheral blood, sampled on day 0 of AZD1222 vaccination. CDR3 DNA: TGTGCCAGCAGCTTAAGGGACAGAGGTTCTGAAGCTTTCTTT. Translation gives CASSLRDRGSEAFF.